This T cell receptor beta chain was obtained from a study of blood T cells in healthy people across ages. Whole-study results and caveats: With naive T cell percentage, TCR beta diversity showed a strong correlation. Whereas aged donors had fewer naive CD4+ cells, long-lived donors had more of them and higher diversity. Donor CMV status was unknown, possibly confounding expanded clonotype changes.

Remarks on this clonotype: Its antigen is still unknown.

Germline CDR1 is SNHLY and CDR2 is FYNNEI. This CDR3 spans 15 amino acids. Trimming shortened V by 6 bases and J by 0 bases, and 14 bases separated the two germline ends. Using a J-beta primer mix together with a sample-barcoded 5' primer, a second PCR was run for roughly 7 to 12 cycles. TCRdb used MiXCR to reprocess the 5' RACE reads, holding one entry per CDR3 protein. The sample has more than 550,000 distinct CDR3 sequences; about a fifth are singletons. The chain links TRBV2 to TRBJ1-2, with D perhaps TRBD1 (5 bases). The receptor's source is a man in his 70s in good health. The sample taken for sequencing was blood. CDR3 DNA: TGTGCCAGCAGGCCAGACAGCGCCTCTAACTATGGCTACACCTTC. It encodes CASRPDSASNYGYTF.